Below, one TCR beta chain is given with its context. Its antigen remains unidentified. Assay used: immunoSEQ multiplex PCR; TCRdb lists only in-frame clones, some missing. The sample holds tens of thousands of clones, approximately 89% seen once. The data were obtained in a study of siplizumab effects on memory and regulatory T cells. The V end was cut by 2 bases, the J end by 1 base, with 8 bases between. Germline CDR1 reads MNHNS; CDR2 reads SASEGT. CDR3 length: 14 amino acids. General study findings and limits: Naive T cells, seemingly more diverse than memory cells, seemed major alloresponse contributors.

Sequenced sample: Tregs sorted from blood. The chain recombines TRBV6-1 with TRBJ1-1; D is ambiguous. The TCR originated in a human donor in good health. The CDR3 DNA is TGTGCCAGCAGTGAATTGAGGTCGAACACTGAAGCTTTCTTT. It codes for CASSELRSNTEAFF.